Listed here are 28 T cell receptor beta chains from one sample, sequenced in a study of early T cells in non-severe SARS-CoV-2 infection. MiXCR was run by TCRdb on the 5' RACE reads, yielding one entry per CDR3 protein. The repertoire holds approximately 74,000 distinct CDR3 sequences, with 14% as singletons. The sample consisted of whole blood. Receptor source: an adult who was a healthcare worker with PCR-confirmed SARS-CoV-2 infection or an uninfected control (not recorded which).

The rearrangement uses TRBV5-1 and TRBJ2-3; D is ambiguous. V was pared by 2 bases and J by 0 bases, with 7 bases between. The germline gives CDR1 SGHRS, CDR2 YFSETQ. The CDR3 runs 14 residues. This CDR3 is CASSFPSSTDTQYF. The CDR3 region has the DNA TGCGCCAGCAGCTTCCCTTCGAGCACAGATACGCAGTATTTT.

The chain recombines TRBV5-4 with TRBJ2-3, with TRBD2 as a possible D gene (5 bases). Germline values: CDR1 SGHNT, CDR2 YYREEE (reference sequence). The CDR3 is made up of 16 amino acids. Trimming removed 1 base at V and 1 base at J, with 13 bases between. The CDR3 DNA follows: TGTGCCAGCAGCTTGTGGGTGCAAGCGGGCACAGATACGCAGTATTTT. Protein sequence: CASSLWVQAGTDTQYF.

This clonotype came up a few times. The junction differs from germline at one of its ends, possibly a read error. The CDR3 nucleotides read TGTGCCAGCAGCGAGGGGCGGCCGGAAGTATTTTGG. Amino acids: CASSEGRPEVFW. The chain is built from TRBV28 and TRBJ1-1; D may be TRBD1 (5 bases). The length of the CDR3 is 12 residues. Germline CDR1 MDHEN, CDR2 SYDVKM.

This clonotype has ten or more counts. The rearrangement uses TRBV5-1 and TRBJ1-1, with D unclear. This CDR3 comprises 13 residues. V shed 2 bases and J shed 2 bases, with 7 bases lying between them. CDR1 SGHRS and CDR2 YFSETQ come from the germline V gene. The CDR3 protein is CASSFGPNTEAFF. The DNA for the CDR3 is TGCGCCAGCAGCTTCGGGCCCAACACTGAAGCTTTCTTT.

This chain joins TRBV7-3 and TRBJ1-3; D call uncertain. CDR3 length: 16 residues. Germline CDR1 SGHTA, CDR2 FQGTGA. Trimming pared 4 bases from V and 0 bases from J, leaving 13 bases between. The CDR3 loop reads CASSSAGPFSGNTIYF. The CDR3 nucleotides read TGTGCCAGCAGCTCCGCCGGGCCCTTCTCTGGAAACACCATATATTTT.

The chain has TRBV29-1 and TRBJ1-2, with TRBD1 as a possible D gene (5 bases). V was clipped by 6 bases and J by 3 bases, with 14 bases between them. The CDR3 length is 13 residues. The germline gives CDR1 SQVTM, CDR2 ANQGSEA. The chain's CDR3 is CSVDEPGDYGYTF. CDR3 in DNA: TGCAGCGTCGATGAGCCGGGGGACTATGGCTACACCTTC.

The chain couples TRBV5-1 to TRBJ1-1; the match to TRBD1 covers 7 bases. V lost 1 base, J lost 5 bases, and 11 bases stayed unmatched. Per germline, CDR1 SGHRS and CDR2 YFSETQ. The CDR3 is made up of 16 amino acids. The CDR3 DNA is TGCGCCAGCAGCTTGATGGCAGGGGGTTCAGGAACTGAAGCTTTCTTT. It codes for CASSLMAGGSGTEAFF.

Many counts were recorded for this clonotype. One end of the junction varies from germline; a read error may be responsible. The chain combines TRBV6-1 with TRBJ1-6; D not resolved. CDR1 and CDR2 from the germline V gene are MNHNS and SASEGT. The CDR3 is 13 residues long. The CDR3 here is CASSESRNSPLHF. The CDR3 DNA is TGTGCCAGCAGTGAATCCAGGAATTCACCCCTCCATTTT.

The V call is TRBV7-6, the J call TRBJ1-1; D remains ambiguous. The germline V and J ends were trimmed by 2 bases and 6 bases, with 13 bases remaining between them. The CDR3 extends over 14 amino acids. Germline V gene data show CDR1 as SGHVS and CDR2 as FNYEAQ. This CDR3 reads CASSLIIDAAEAFF. DNA of the CDR3: TGTGCCAGCAGCTTAATAATCGATGCGGCTGAAGCTTTCTTT.

This clonotype was observed many times. V gene TRBV3-1 combines with J gene TRBJ1-1, with TRBD1 matching over 9 bases. The V gene end was trimmed by 4 bases and the J gene end by 3 bases; junction bases not matched to a gene: 9. CDR1 is LGHDT, CDR2 YNNKEL, per germline (reference sequence). This CDR3 contains 16 residues. In DNA, the CDR3 is TGTGCCAGCAGCCCAGAGGGGACAGGGCAGCACACTGAAGCTTTCTTT. Protein: CASSPEGTGQHTEAFF.

The rearrangement uses TRBV27 and TRBJ1-1; a weak D match, TRBD1 (6 bases). CDR1 and CDR2 from the germline V gene are MNHEY and SMNVEV (reference sequence). V gave up 5 bases and J gave up 1 base, with 17 bases separating them. The length of the CDR3 is 16 residues. The CDR3 sequence: CASSALTGTRNTEAFF. The CDR3 DNA is TGTGCCAGCAGTGCCTTAACCGGGACAAGGAACACTGAAGCTTTCTTT.

V is TRBV2 and J is TRBJ1-2, with TRBD1 as a possible D gene (6 bases). The germline V gene encodes CDR1 SNHLY and CDR2 FYNNEI. The CDR3 runs to 12 residues. Trimming took off 7 bases at V and 4 bases at J, with 10 bases between the two ends. CDR3 DNA: TGTGCCAGCAAAGACAGGCCCTATGGCTACACCTTC. Translated: CASKDRPYGYTF. Combining the CDR3 with reference TRBV2 and TRBJ1-2 gives the whole variable domain EPEVTQTPSHQVTQMGQEVILRCVPISNHLYFYWYRQILGQKVEFLVSFYNNEISEKSEIFDDQFSVERPDGSNFTLKIRSTKLEDSAMYFCASKDRPYGYTFGSGTRLTVV.

The gene calls are TRBV11-2 and TRBJ2-3; no clear D. The CDR3 is 14 residues long. Per germline, CDR1 SGHAT and CDR2 FQNNGV. Between the trimmed V and J ends, which lost 2 bases and 2 bases, there was a span of 8 bases. The CDR3 is CASSLNRPTDTQYF. The CDR3 nucleotides are TGTGCCAGCAGCTTAAATCGACCCACAGATACGCAGTATTTT.

The genes are TRBV10-2 and TRBJ1-4, with a tentative D call TRBD1 (5 bases). This CDR3 has 16 residues. The ends were cut back, 0 bases at V and 0 bases at J, with 8 bases in the middle. Germline assignment: CDR1 WSHSY and CDR2 SAAADI. Here the CDR3 DNA reads TGCGCCAGCAGTGAGTCGATAGGGGCAACTAATGAAAAACTGTTTTTT. Protein product: CASSESIGATNEKLFF.

The rearrangement uses TRBV7-8 and TRBJ2-7, with 7 nucleotides matching TRBD2. The germline gives CDR1 SGHVS, CDR2 FQNEAQ. This CDR3 is 14 amino acids long. Germline trimming cut 0 bases from V and 6 bases from J; bases unmatched to any gene: 5. DNA of the CDR3: TGTGCCAGCAGCTTAGCGCTGTGGGGGGGCGAGCAGTACTTC. This codes for CASSLALWGGEQYF.

This clonotype was observed at least ten times. This chain links TRBV20-1 with TRBJ1-2; no clear D. Trimming took 7 bases from V and 6 from J, leaving 15 bases between them. The CDR3 totals 12 residues. Per germline, CDR1 DFQATT and CDR2 SNEGSKA (reference sequence). The CDR3 spells CSGLEGNNGYTF. As DNA, the CDR3 is TGCAGTGGTTTGGAAGGGAATAATGGCTACACCTTC.

V usage is TRBV28 and J usage is TRBJ1-2; D remains ambiguous. This CDR3 comprises 13 residues. Trimming removed 6 bases at V and 2 bases at J, with 10 bases between. Germline V CDR1 and CDR2: MDHEN, SYDVKM. This chain's CDR3 is CASRLQTNYGYTF. CDR3 DNA sequence: TGTGCCAGCAGGCTACAAACCAACTATGGCTACACCTTC.

V is TRBV9 and J is TRBJ2-3; 7 nucleotides match TRBD2. The V and J ends lost 0 bases and 2 bases, in that order; junction bases with no gene match: 12. CDR3 length: 18 residues. Germline V gene data show CDR1 as SGDLS and CDR2 as YYNGEE. The CDR3 DNA sequence: TGTGCCAGCAGCGTAGAGGGAGGGACCGGGACTAACACAGATACGCAGTATTTT. This translates into CASSVEGGTGTNTDTQYF.

The chain combines TRBV5-6 with TRBJ1-2; possibly TRBD1 for D (5 bases). The germline V and J ends were trimmed by 1 base and 3 bases, with 7 bases remaining between them. Germline CDR1 SGHDT, CDR2 YYEEEE. The CDR3 loop spans 13 amino acids. The CDR3 sequence is CASSLWGDYGYTF. CDR3 nucleotides: TGTGCCAGCAGCTTGTGGGGGGACTATGGCTACACCTTC.

V and J are TRBV6-2 or TRBV6-3 and TRBJ2-1; perhaps TRBD1 as D (6 bases). The CDR3 is 15 residues long. The germline V gene encodes CDR1 MNHEY and CDR2 SVGEGT. The germline V and J ends were trimmed by 7 bases and 2 bases, with 15 bases remaining between them. The CDR3 DNA is TGTGCCAGCATTTCACAGGGCTTCGCCTACAATGAGCAGTTCTTC. Translation: CASISQGFAYNEQFF.

Only a few counts were recorded for this clonotype. This chain uses TRBV5-1 with TRBJ1-1; D call uncertain. The V gene lost 4 bases and the J gene lost 3 bases, with 16 bases spanning the gap. Germline loops: CDR1 SGHRS, CDR2 YFSETQ. This CDR3 spans 15 amino acids. The CDR3 DNA reads TGCGCCAGCAGCCTGGGGTCGGGCCTCTACACTGAAGCTTTCTTT. Translating it yields CASSLGSGLYTEAFF.

This clonotype has only a few counts. J is TRBJ2-3 and V is TRBV7-3; D uncertain. This CDR3 is built from 14 residues. Germline V lookup: CDR1 SGHTA, CDR2 FQGTGA. Deletions cut 4 bases from V and 6 bases from J, with 14 bases between. The CDR3 bases are TGTGCCAGCAGCTCCCGCCCACATGCCGATACGCAGTATTTT. Translated, it gives CASSSRPHADTQYF.

This chain connects TRBV7-2 to TRBJ2-7, with D perhaps given as TRBD1 or TRBD2 (6 bases each). The CDR3 contains 17 residues. V lost 5 bases and J 3 bases, leaving 23 bases between the germline ends. Germline loops: CDR1 SGHTA, CDR2 FQGNSA. The CDR3: CASSKAAGHRSLYEQYF. Written as DNA, the CDR3 is TGTGCCAGCAGCAAAGCCGCGGGACACCGGTCCCTCTACGAGCAGTACTTC.

The J gene is TRBJ2-7, the V gene TRBV4-3, with D maybe TRBD1 (6 bases). The length of the CDR3 is 14 residues. Looked up from germline, CDR1 is LGHNA and CDR2 is YSLEER. Trimming removed 9 bases from V and 3 bases from J, with 18 bases in between. CDR3 nucleotide sequence: TGCGCCAGGAATACAGGGAATCCCTACTACGAGCAGTACTTC. This translates into CARNTGNPYYEQYF.

This clonotype has a count of ten or more. This chain joins TRBV18 and TRBJ1-2; D remains unclear. The CDR3 is made up of 15 amino acids. From germline, CDR1 is KGHSH and CDR2 LQKENI. The V gene lost 2 bases and the J gene lost 5 bases, with 15 bases spanning the gap. The DNA for the CDR3 is TGTGCCAGCTCACCAATTACCGGGAATCGATATGGCTACACCTTC. Translation: CASSPITGNRYGYTF.

As regards this clonotype: Germline is not matched at one junction end, which may reflect a read error. The chain links TRBV2 to TRBJ1-5; D may be TRBD1 (5 bases). This CDR3 is 17 amino acids long. CDR1 SNHLY and CDR2 FYNNEI come from the germline V gene. CDR3 bases: TGTGCCAGCAGCCCCGGTGGGGGTTGGGGTAGCCATCAGCCCCAGCATTTT. Protein sequence: CASSPGGGWGSHQPQHF.

This chain uses TRBV5-6 with TRBJ2-1; D not resolved. V was pared by 5 bases and J by 9 bases, with 9 bases between. The germline gives CDR1 SGHDT, CDR2 YYEEEE. The CDR3 covers 11 residues. The CDR3 DNA reads TGTGCCAGCAGTCACCTTCTTGAGCAGTTCTTC. Its protein product is CASSHLLEQFF. The complete variable domain, with remaining parts taken from reference TRBV5-6 and TRBJ2-1, reads DAGVTQSPTHLIKTRGQQVTLRCSPKSGHDTVSWYQQALGQGPQFIFQYYEEEERQRGNFPDRFSGHQFPNYSSELNVNALLLGDSALYLCASSHLLEQFFGPGTRLTVL.

The chain joins TRBV7-2 to TRBJ1-6, with a tentative D call TRBD1 (6 bases). The CDR3 consists of 13 residues. V was pared by 2 bases and J by 10 bases, with 9 bases between. Per germline, CDR1 SGHTA and CDR2 FQGNSA. The CDR3 DNA reads TGTGCCAGCAGCTTACAGGGGCAATCACCCCTCCACTTT. Its protein is CASSLQGQSPLHF.